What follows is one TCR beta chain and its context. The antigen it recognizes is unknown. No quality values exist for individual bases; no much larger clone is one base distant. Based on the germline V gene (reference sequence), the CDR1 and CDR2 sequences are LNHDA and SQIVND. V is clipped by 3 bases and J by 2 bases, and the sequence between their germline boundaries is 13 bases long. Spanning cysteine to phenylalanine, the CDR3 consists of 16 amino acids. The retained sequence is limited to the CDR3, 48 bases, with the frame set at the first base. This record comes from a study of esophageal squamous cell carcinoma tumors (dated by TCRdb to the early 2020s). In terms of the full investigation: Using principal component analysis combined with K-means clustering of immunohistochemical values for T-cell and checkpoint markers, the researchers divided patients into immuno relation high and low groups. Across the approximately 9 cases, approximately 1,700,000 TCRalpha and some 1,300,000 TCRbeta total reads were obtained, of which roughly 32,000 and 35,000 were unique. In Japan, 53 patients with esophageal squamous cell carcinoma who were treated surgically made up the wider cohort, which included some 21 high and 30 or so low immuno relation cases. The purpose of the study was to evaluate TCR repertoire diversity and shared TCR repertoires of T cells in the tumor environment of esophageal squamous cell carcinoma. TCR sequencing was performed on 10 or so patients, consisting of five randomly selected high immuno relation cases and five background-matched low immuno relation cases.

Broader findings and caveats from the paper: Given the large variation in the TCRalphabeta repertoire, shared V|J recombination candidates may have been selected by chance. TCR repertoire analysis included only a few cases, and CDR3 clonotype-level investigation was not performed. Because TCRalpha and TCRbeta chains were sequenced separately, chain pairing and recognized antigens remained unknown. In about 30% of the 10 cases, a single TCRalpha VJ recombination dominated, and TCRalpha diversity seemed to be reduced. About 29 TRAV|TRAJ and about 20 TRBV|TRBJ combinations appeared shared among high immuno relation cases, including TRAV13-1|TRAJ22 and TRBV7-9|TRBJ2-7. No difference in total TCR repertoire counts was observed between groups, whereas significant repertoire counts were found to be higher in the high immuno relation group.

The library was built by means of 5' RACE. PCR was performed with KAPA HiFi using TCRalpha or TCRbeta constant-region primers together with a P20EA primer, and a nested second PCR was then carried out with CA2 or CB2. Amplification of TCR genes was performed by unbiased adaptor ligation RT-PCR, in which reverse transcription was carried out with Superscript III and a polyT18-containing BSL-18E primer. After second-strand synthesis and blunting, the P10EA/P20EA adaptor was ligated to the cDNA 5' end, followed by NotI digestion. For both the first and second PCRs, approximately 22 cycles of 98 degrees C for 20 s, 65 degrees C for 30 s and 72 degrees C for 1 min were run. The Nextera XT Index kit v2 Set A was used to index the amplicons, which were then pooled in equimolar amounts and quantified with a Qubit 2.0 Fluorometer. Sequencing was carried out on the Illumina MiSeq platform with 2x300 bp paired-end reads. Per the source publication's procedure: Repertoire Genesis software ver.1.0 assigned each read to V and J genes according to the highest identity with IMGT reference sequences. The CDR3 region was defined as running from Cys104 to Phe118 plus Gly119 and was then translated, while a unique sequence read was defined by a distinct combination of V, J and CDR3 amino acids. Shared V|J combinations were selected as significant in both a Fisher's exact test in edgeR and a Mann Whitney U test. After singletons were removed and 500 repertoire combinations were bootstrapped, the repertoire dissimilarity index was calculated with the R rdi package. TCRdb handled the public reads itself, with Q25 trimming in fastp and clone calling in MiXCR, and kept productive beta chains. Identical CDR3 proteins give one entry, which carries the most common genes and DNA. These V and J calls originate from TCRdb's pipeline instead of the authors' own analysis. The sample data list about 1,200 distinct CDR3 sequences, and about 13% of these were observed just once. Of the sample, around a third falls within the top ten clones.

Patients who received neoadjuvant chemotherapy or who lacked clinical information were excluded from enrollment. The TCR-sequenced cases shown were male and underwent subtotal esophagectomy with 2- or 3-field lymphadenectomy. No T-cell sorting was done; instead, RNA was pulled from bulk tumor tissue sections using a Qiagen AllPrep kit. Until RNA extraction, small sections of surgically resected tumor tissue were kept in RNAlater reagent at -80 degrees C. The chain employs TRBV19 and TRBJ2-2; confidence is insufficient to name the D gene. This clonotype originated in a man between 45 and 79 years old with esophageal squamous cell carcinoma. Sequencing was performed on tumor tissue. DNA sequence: TGTGCCAGTAGTATCCACCGACAAACTAACACCGGGGAGCTGTTTTTT. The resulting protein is CASSIHRQTNTGELFF.